This TCR beta chain is from a study of T cell changes during pregnancy in multiple sclerosis. Clones were read by immunoSEQ multiplex PCR, and TCRdb kept only the in-frame ones, dropping some. The sample shows more than 55,000 clones, around 89% of them seen only once. This CDR3 is built from 19 residues. The V gene end was trimmed by 2 bases and the J gene end by 4 bases; junction bases not matched to a gene: 12. Sequencing used peripheral blood, obtained after pregnancy. The V and J genes are TRBV5-3 and TRBJ2-1; 13 nucleotides match TRBD2. TRBV5-3 is known as an ORF, though its function is uncertain. The receptor's source is a female donor with multiple sclerosis, enrolled in a pregnancy study. Here the CDR3 reads CARSLIPGLAGILYNEQFF. Here the CDR3 DNA reads TGTGCCAGAAGCTTAATCCCGGGACTAGCGGGGATCCTATACAATGAGCAGTTCTTC.